This TCR beta chain was observed in a study of T cell repertoires in cytomegalovirus infection. Study information: Evidence of both CMV infection and a matching HLA type came from public TCR beta signatures.

This clonotype occurred a few times. Antigen: not known. TCRdb reanalysed the reads using MiXCR and keeps one entry per CDR3 protein. The table lists around 740,000 distinct CDR3 sequences, roughly a third of them singletons. Study-level points and caveats: Dominant in the ex vivo response were TCR beta clonotypes restricted by HLA-C and specific for CMV. Totalled public TCR beta family frequency picked out people who carried CMV plus the relevant HLA.

The CDR3 covers 16 residues. Germline-derived CDR1 and CDR2 are SEHNR and FQNEAQ (reference sequence). V was pared by 4 bases and J by 3 bases, with 19 bases between. This TCR was sampled from a human donor in good health (CMV status not recorded). Some clones in this sample may be carry-over from other donors' samples. Sequenced input: PBMCs. This rearrangement joins TRBV7-9 to TRBJ2-7; D is tentatively TRBD1 or TRBD2 (5 bases each). The CDR3 spells CASSSPTGTDFYEQYF. CDR3 coding DNA: TGTGCCAGCAGCTCACCTACCGGGACCGATTTCTACGAGCAGTACTTC.